Sequencing of this TCR beta chain was carried out in a study of cytomegalovirus exposure and HLA in healthy donors (dated by TCRdb to about 2017). Broadly, across the study: According to an earlier analysis of 450 to 650 of the donors, 150 million to 200 million T cells yielded some 120 million unique TCR beta sequences and less than 300 Gb of sequence data. About 320 gigabases of sequencing data and approximately 85 million unique TCR sequences were included in an early release covering over 600 HLA-typed donors. Of the 300 to 400 genotyped donors, 65% to 90% fell in the genetic ancestry cluster associated with self-reported Caucasian donors. The study was designed to test whether signatures of past pathogen exposure could be identified by cataloging public T cell receptors. The T cell repertoires of 666 subjects were profiled by immunosequencing and related to cytomegalovirus serostatus. Besides the first cohort of roughly 640 subjects, a separate validation cohort made up of over 95 different subjects was used. High-throughput TCR immunosequencing, statistical association of individual TCRs with disease status, and machine learning were combined to predict cytomegalovirus infection status. A later analysis re-analyzed previously published TCR beta repertoires from 550 to 700 donors and added high-resolution HLA genotyping to study TCR occurrence patterns. Rather than using new phenotypic data, the later analysis identified candidate immune exposures from TCR beta sequences and from how often those sequences occurred across donors. An earlier analysis of 587 of the donors used high-throughput TCR beta sequencing to judge whether each TCR beta V gene segment behaved as functional or pseudogenic. Donor age, sex, ethnicity and CMV serostatus were collected together with the repertoire data. A later genetic analysis used genome-wide SNP genotypes for about 65% of the roughly 700 donors, treating that subset as a discovery cohort. Every discovery cohort repertoire had been produced on one sequencing platform. Class I and class II HLA loci were covered by the typing at four-digit resolution. Typing coverage varied by locus: about 620-630 donors for A, B, C, DRB1 and DQB1; roughly 510 for DQA1; about 570 for DPA1; 450 to 480 for DPB1. Roughly five DR-DQ haplotypes were treated as single units for association and clustering because of strong linkage in the cohort. Among approximately 370 genotyped donors of the cohort, an average of about 220,000 unique TCR beta nucleotide sequences was sequenced per donor, of which approximately 19% were non-productive.

The library was built by means of the immunoSEQ multiplex PCR assay. The multiplex PCR relied on a mix of 60 forward primers for TCR Vbeta segments and 13 reverse primers for TCR Jbeta segments. The CDR3 region of rearranged TCR beta genes was amplified from genomic DNA by a multiplex PCR assay. The Illumina HiSeq System was used to sequence the amplified TCR beta libraries as 87-base-pair reads. The study's own analysis went as follows. In a later analysis, about 80 million unique TCR beta chains were counted across the roughly 670 repertoires, and roughly 11 million of these chains were shared by at least two donors. To remove PCR and sequencing errors, raw reads were error-corrected and collapsed into unique sequences using a nearest-neighbor algorithm that merged closely related sequences. To assign V, D and J gene segments, CDR3 sequences were aligned to IMGT reference sequences. For a sequence to be retained, a match of at least six nucleotides was required to both a V gene segment and a J gene segment. A rearrangement counted as productive if the CDR3 had no stop codons and remained in frame with V and J, and every other rearrangement counted as non-productive. CDR3 was defined by IMGT convention, running from the second conserved V-encoded cysteine to the conserved J-encoded phenylalanine. In an earlier analysis of approximately 590 of the donors, sequences lacking an unambiguous match to a single V gene segment were excluded. An earlier analysis of roughly 590 of the donors called V segments functional above 56.7% productive rearrangements and segregating when the between-donor standard deviation exceeded 5%. To diagnose cytomegalovirus status from the catalog of TCR beta chain sequences, a statistical classification framework was built. In a later analysis, V and J genes were assigned by comparing TCR nucleotide sequences against IMGT/GENE-DB human TR gene sequences. The TCRdist pipeline was used in a later analysis to assign CDR3 sequences and most-parsimonious VDJ recombination scenarios. In a later analysis, every TCR beta chain was defined by the combination of its CDR3 amino acid sequence and its V-gene family, and reads without a unique V-gene family were dropped. In a later analysis, 450 to 600 highly shared, low-generation-probability nucleotide sequences were removed to address suspected cross-contamination and a sequencing artifact. In a later analysis, a clonal expansion index was calculated for each public chain from normalized within-repertoire ranks of inferred template counts. A later analysis computed generation probabilities with a VDJ recombination model fitted to out-of-frame rearrangements, and checked the results against IGoR. In a later analysis, TCR-TCR, TCR-HLA and TCR-CMV co-occurrence was scored with hypergeometric tests, and a repertoire-size bias correction was applied to TCR pairs. To estimate false discovery rates, a later analysis permuted the HLA or CMV assignments 20 times. In a later analysis, co-occurring TCRs were grouped using DBSCAN, with TCRdist sequence similarity added in when clustering inside HLA-allele-positive subsets. For co-occurrence clustering, repertoires with fewer than 30,000 or more than 120,000 public chains were excluded, along with roughly five repertoires with anomalous nucleotide sharing. As stored in TCRdb, this immuneACCESS dataset retains in-frame rearrangements with V and J assigned. A fraction of the clones does not appear; measured against another copy, unresolved V genes explain less than half of the discrepancy, and the remainder lacks a known reason. V and J calls and clone size follow that table, whereas D and trimming were derived from the DNA. This sample gives a few hundred thousand clones in total; around 90% of them show up just once. Less than 2% of the sample goes to the ten largest clones.

The cohort was made up of 500 to 800 healthy bone marrow donors. All cohort members were sampled while nominally healthy, although unrecorded immune exposures were likely present. The donor was CMV seronegative and was included in the group of 352 seronegative cohort members. Each donor provided a peripheral blood sample, and peripheral blood mononuclear cells were used for TCR beta sequencing. Genomic DNA extraction from the blood cell samples was performed with the Qiagen DNeasy Blood Extraction Kit. V was cut back by 7 bases and J by 7 bases, leaving a gap of 9 bases between them. The CDR3 holds 10 amino acids from the cysteine to the phenylalanine. Left in the record is the CDR3 DNA by itself, 30 bases read in frame from the first base. Reading the germline V gene gives CDR1 SGDLS and CDR2 YYNGEE. Of note for this clone: Its antigen specificity is not known. No clone much larger than this one lies a single base away; base qualities are absent.

Results and caveats for the whole study, not just this receptor: In vitro tests confirmed that a few of the cytomegalovirus-associated TCR beta chains recognize cytomegalovirus antigens. In both the original and validation cohorts, the classifier was reported to diagnose cytomegalovirus status with high specificity and sensitivity. According to a later analysis, parvovirus B19, influenza, CMV and Epstein-Barr virus appeared linked to several top co-occurrence clusters. In a later analysis, most CMV-associated TCR beta chains were found to appear HLA-restricted, with HLA associations seemingly driven largely by CMV exposure. A later genetic analysis associated a missense DCLRE1C variant with V-gene and J-gene trimming of TCR beta chains, and an independent cohort replicated the association. It was suggested by the authors that the approach could potentially be generalized to other disease states and immunological phenotypes. A further reported finding was that TCR beta sequences accurately predicted the HLA-A and HLA-B alleles for most subjects in the first cohort. In a later analysis, HLA-associated TCR beta chains showed more clonal expansion and lower generation probabilities than non-associated chains that were equally common. Because HLA typing was unavailable for some donors at each locus, only the typed subset was used in association tests. In a later analysis, the rate of TCR association differed among HLA loci, with DRB1 alleles having the most associated TCRs and HLA-C alleles having the fewest. In a later analysis, around 17,000 TCR beta sequences were associated with specific HLA alleles at a false discovery rate of 0.05. Because counts were too low, more than 15 rarely observed V segments, including chromosome 9 orphons, were left out of the earlier analysis of a few hundred of the donors. Across donors, most TCR sequences were observed very rarely, whereas some public TCRs were present in many individuals. A group of highly shared sequence variants was considered likely to be a technical artifact of the sequencing pipeline. Linkage disequilibrium might explain the correlated functional status among segregating V segments, but an unknown experimental factor could not be ruled out. Broadly in line with IMGT annotations, most TCR beta V segments showed up in productive rearrangements about 87% or about 30% of the time in an earlier analysis of a few hundred of the donors. Immune exposure information for the cohort was limited to CMV serostatus. The study gave a list of under 200 TCR beta chains associated with cytomegalovirus. Compared with the roughly 700-donor mean, donors in an Asian-associated ancestry cluster had fewer N-insertions in productive TCRs, according to a later genetic analysis. Roughly uniform sequencing depth across donors was assumed in presence/absence analyses, although this assumption may not hold. The cohort was sequenced for TCR beta chains only, and without alpha or paired-chain data the features that could be detected were limited. Strong co-occurrence of HLA alleles, especially DR and DQ, made assigning TCR associations to individual alleles difficult. Some IMGT-functional V segments, including TRBV6-2 and TRBV6-3, could not be told apart with the 87-base-pair reads, so those segments were excluded.

The TCR originated in a girl aged 2 to 9 in good health and CMV-seronegative. This chain is built from TRBV9 and TRBJ2-7; the D gene is perhaps TRBD1, on 5 matching bases. The sample taken for sequencing was PBMCs. CDR3 reads: CASGAREQYF. The DNA reads TGTGCCAGCGGGGCCAGGGAGCAGTACTTC.